The next 12 T cell receptor beta chains were all read from a single sample in a study of T cells in Graves' hyperthyroidism and ophthalmopathy. It was RNA transcripts that yielded the amplified TCR beta CDR3 regions. The TCR CDR3 first-round RT-PCR relied on the HTBI primer set. Each CDR3 protein is one row after TCRdb ran MiXCR on the multiplex PCR reads. The sample includes nearly 750,000 distinct CDR3 sequences, around 40% of them seen just once. Material for sequencing was blood. These receptors originate from a woman between 40 and 55 years old with Graves' hyperthyroidism.

Comment on this clonotype: One end of the junction is discordant with germline, which a read error may explain. V usage is TRBV7-9 and J usage is TRBJ2-2, with TRBD1 identical over 12 bases. The germline CDR1 and CDR2 sequences are SEHNR and FQNEAQ (reference sequence). The CDR3 is 17 residues long. The CDR3 reads CASSSRDRGRKYRGAVF. CDR3 nucleotides: TGTGCCAGCAGCTCACGGGACAGGGGGCGGAAATACCGGGGAGCTGTTTTT.

A note on this clonotype: The limits of the CDR3 on the DNA are not certain, so only TCRdb's listed CDR3 is given. The chain joins TRBV20-1 to TRBJ2-2; TRBD1 is the table's D call, not checked against the DNA. Termini included, the CDR3 measures 14 amino acids. The germline V gene has CDR1 DFQATT and CDR2 SNEGSKA (reference sequence). CDR3 sequence reads: CSAEQGGTPGSCFF.

This clonotype appeared many times. Germline and junction disagree at one end, which may indicate a read error. The chain has TRBV12-3 or TRBV12-4 and TRBJ1-1; perhaps TRBD1 as D (5 bases). This CDR3 comprises 13 residues. CDR3 in amino acids: CASSLGANTEAFF. CDR3 sequence (DNA): TGTGCCAGCAGCTTAGGGGCGAACACTGAAGCTTTCTTT.

Many counts were recorded for this clonotype. The CDR3 DNA follows: TGTGCCAGCAGCCTGGGACTAGCGGGGTTGGAGACCCAGTACTTC. Protein sequence: CASSLGLAGLETQYF. The chain carries TRBV7-2 and TRBJ2-5; 13 bases agree with TRBD2. The germline CDR1 and CDR2 sequences are SGHTA and FQGNSA. V gave up 5 bases and J gave up 5 bases; unmatched junction bases: 5. This CDR3 has 15 amino acids.

This clonotype was detected ten times or more. The chain carries TRBV29-1 and TRBJ1-2; D is ambiguous. The CDR3 totals 13 residues. The germline gives CDR1 SQVTM, CDR2 ANQGSEA. Trimming removed 3 bases at V and 3 bases at J, with 11 bases between. CDR3 DNA: TGCAGCGTTGACCATCGGACGGACTATGGCTACACCTTC. Protein sequence: CSVDHRTDYGYTF.

In its sample, this clonotype was seen once. The junction shows a germline mismatch at one end, possibly a read error. The chain is built from TRBV7-9 and TRBJ2-2; TRBD2 agrees at 7 bases. Germline CDR1 is SEHNR and CDR2 is FQNEAQ (reference sequence). The CDR3 spans 15 residues. The CDR3 DNA follows: TGCGCCAGCAGCCAATGGGGGGGGAAGTCCGGGGAGCTGTTTTTT. This gives the protein CASSQWGGKSGELFF.

The gene calls are TRBV9 and TRBJ2-7; TRBD1 is a possible D gene (6 bases). TRBJ2-5 matches the DNA end more closely, so the J call is doubtful. Germline V lookup: CDR1 SGDLS, CDR2 YYNGEE. CDR3 length equals 17 residues. The CDR3 loop is CASSVGPGAAEQETQYF. CDR3 nucleotide sequence: TGTGCCAGCAGCGTAGGTCCAGGGGCGGCTGAACAAGAGACCCAGTACTTC.

J is TRBJ1-4 and V is TRBV5-8; TRBD1 aligns across 7 bases. Looked up from germline, CDR1 is SGHTS and CDR2 is YDEGEE. Trimming removed 1 base from V and 11 bases from J; junction bases left unmatched: 8. The CDR3 contains 14 residues. CDR3 DNA: TGTGCCAGCAGCTTGATGACAGGGCCTGGGAAACTGTTTTTT. Protein sequence: CASSLMTGPGKLFF. Drawing the rest from reference TRBV5-8 and TRBJ1-4, the complete variable domain is EAGVTQSPTHLIKTRGQQATLRCSPISGHTSVYWYQQALGLGLQFLLWYDEGEERNRGNFPPRFSGRQFPNYSSELNVNALELEDSALYLCASSLMTGPGKLFFGSGTQLSVL.

This clonotype was detected many times. The V call is TRBV19, the J call TRBJ1-5; D ambiguous. Deletions cut 5 bases from V and 4 bases from J, with 9 bases between. CDR1 is LNHDA and CDR2 is SQIVND in the germline V gene (reference sequence). The CDR3 loop spans 13 amino acids. CDR3 protein: CASSSSHNQPQHF. The CDR3 DNA is TGTGCCAGTAGTTCCTCTCATAATCAGCCCCAGCATTTT.

The table lists this clonotype with a count of one. A much larger clone differs by one base, so this may be a read error. The chain carries TRBV10-3 and TRBJ1-1; perhaps TRBD1 as D (5 bases). Germline loops: CDR1 ENHRY, CDR2 SYGVKD. The CDR3 spans 13 residues. Here the CDR3 DNA reads TGTGCCATCAGTGACATCGCGGGGCCTGAAGCTCTCTTT. Residues: CAISDIAGPEALF.

This clonotype was counted many times. V and J are TRBV7-9 and TRBJ1-1, with D possibly being TRBD1 (5 bases). CDR1 and CDR2 (germline): SEHNR, FQNEAQ (reference sequence). Trimming stripped 11 bases from V and 2 bases from J, with 15 bases between. This CDR3 spans 13 amino acids. Written as DNA, the CDR3 is TGTGCCGGTTCAACCGGGACTAACACTGAAGCTTTCTTT. Protein: CAGSTGTNTEAFF.

This clonotype was detected once. A single base separates this from a much larger clone, so it may be a read error. The chain recombines TRBV6-6 with TRBJ2-7, with 8 bases identical to TRBD2. The CDR3 sequence is 14 residues long. Germline lookup yields CDR1 MNHNY and CDR2 SVGAGI (reference sequence). CDR3 sequence reads: CASSSGLAPYELYF. Here the CDR3 DNA reads TGTGCCAGCAGCTCAGGACTAGCTCCCTACGAGCTGTACTTC.